This is a list of T cell receptor beta chains from one sample in a study of tumor-infiltrating lymphocytes in oesophageal squamous cell carcinoma. From the PCR reads, TCRdb called clonotypes with MiXCR, one entry per CDR3 protein. The data hold about 21,000 distinct CDR3 sequences, with 35% to 45% observed a single time. The sample taken for sequencing was esophageal tumor tissue. The receptors derive from a male donor with esophageal squamous cell carcinoma. Each CDR3 is given with its conserved first and last residue. Fields, in order: CDR3 length, V gene, J gene, clone size, D gene, CDR3 DNA, CDR3 protein. The D gene is left open where the match is weak. For some rows the clone size is stated as once, few or many, or as a class when expanded; others skip it.

length: 16
V: TRBV7-9
J: TRBJ2-5
size: few
D: -
DNA: TGTGCCAGCAGCTTAGGGGAAGCCCAAGGTTCGGAGACCCAGTACTTC
CDR3: CASSLGEAQGSETQYF

length: 14
V: TRBV14
J: TRBJ1-2
size: -
D: -
DNA: TGTGCCAGCAGCCCGTTCGGGAGTAACTATGGCTACACCTTC
CDR3: CASSPFGSNYGYTF

length: 16
V: TRBV6-1
J: TRBJ1-2
size: many
D: -
DNA: TGTGCCAGCAGTTATCCTGACACCTTGGGCGCTAGTGGCTACACCTTC
CDR3: CASSYPDTLGASGYTF

length: 15
V: TRBV18
J: TRBJ1-4
size: many
D: TRBD1
DNA: TGTGCCAGCTCACCGACCGGGACAGGGTATGAAAAACTGTTTTTT
CDR3: CASSPTGTGYEKLFF

length: 13
V: TRBV7-6
J: TRBJ2-3
size: -
D: TRBD2
DNA: TGTGCCAGCAGCCAGACGGGGGGAGATACGCAGTATTTT
CDR3: CASSQTGGDTQYF

length: 13
V: TRBV6-5
J: TRBJ2-7
size: -
D: TRBD1
DNA: TGTGCCAGCAGTTACTGGACAGGGGGAGAGCAGTACTTC
CDR3: CASSYWTGGEQYF

length: 11
V: TRBV7-9
J: TRBJ2-1
size: few
D: -
DNA: TGTGCCAGCAGCTTAACAATCTGGCAGTTCTTC
CDR3: CASSLTIWQFF

length: 15
V: TRBV28
J: TRBJ2-6
size: -
D: -
DNA: TGTGCCAGCACGTGGGATCTTTCTGGGGCCAACGTCCTGACTTTC
CDR3: CASTWDLSGANVLTF

length: 18
V: TRBV5-6
J: TRBJ1-5
size: -
D: TRBD1
DNA: TGTGCCAGCAGCAGCCGGGACAGGGGATCGTATAGCAATCAGCCCCAGCATTTT
CDR3: CASSSRDRGSYSNQPQHF

length: 13
V: TRBV4-3
J: TRBJ1-2
size: -
D: -
DNA: TGCGCCAGCAGCCAAGATATCATCAGTGGCTACACCTTC
CDR3: CASSQDIISGYTF

length: 10
V: TRBV27
J: TRBJ2-3
size: -
D: -
DNA: TGTGCCAGCGGAACAGATACGCAGTATTTT
CDR3: CASGTDTQYF

length: 14
V: TRBV6-6
J: TRBJ1-6
size: -
D: -
DNA: TGTGCCAGCAGAGGGGGTGGGAATAATTCACCCCTCCACTTT
CDR3: CASRGGGNNSPLHF

length: 14
V: TRBV7-2
J: TRBJ2-5
size: -
D: -
DNA: TGTGCCAGCAGCTTAGCCCGGGCCCAAGAGACCCAGTACTTC
CDR3: CASSLARAQETQYF

length: 14
V: TRBV7-9
J: TRBJ1-2
size: few
D: -
DNA: TGTGCCAGCAGCTTAGAGGGGGTGGGGGTCGGCTACACCTTC
CDR3: CASSLEGVGVGYTF

length: 13
V: TRBV2
J: TRBJ2-5
size: -
D: -
DNA: TGTGCCAGCAGTGGACAGAGTAGGGAGACCCAGTACTTC
CDR3: CASSGQSRETQYF

length: 13
V: TRBV5-1
J: TRBJ2-7
size: many
D: -
DNA: TGCGCCAGCAGCCTTGGGGCGGGTGGCGAGCAGTACTTC
CDR3: CASSLGAGGEQYF

length: 15
V: TRBV10-3
J: TRBJ2-7
size: few
D: -
DNA: TGTGCCATCAGTGACCCCGGACGGTCCTCCTACGAGCAGTACTTC
CDR3: CAISDPGRSSYEQYF

length: 14
V: TRBV18
J: TRBJ1-1
size: -
D: -
DNA: TGTGCCAGCTCACCACCAAACTCGGGATCTGAAGCTTTCTTT
CDR3: CASSPPNSGSEAFF

length: 14
V: TRBV7-2
J: TRBJ2-2
size: many
D: -
DNA: TGTGCCAGCAGCCCGGGTATGAGGTCGGGGGAGCTGTTTTTT
CDR3: CASSPGMRSGELFF

length: 14
V: TRBV7-8
J: TRBJ2-7
size: many
D: -
DNA: TGTGCCAGCAGCTTAGATGCGGGCGGCGGCGAGCAGTACTTC
CDR3: CASSLDAGGGEQYF

length: 15
V: TRBV12-3/TRBV12-4
J: TRBJ1-5
size: -
D: -
DNA: TGTGCCAGCAGTGCCCGGGGAGGGCGCAATCAGCCCCAGCATTTT
CDR3: CASSARGGRNQPQHF

length: 14
V: TRBV7-6
J: TRBJ2-4
size: once
D: TRBD2
DNA: TGTGCCAGCAGCTCCGGGAGGGATAAAAACATTCAGTACTTC
CDR3: CASSSGRDKNIQYF

length: 14
V: TRBV12-3/TRBV12-4
J: TRBJ2-1
size: many
D: -
DNA: TGTGCCAGCAGTTTAGCGGGGATTGGCAATGAGCAGTTCTTC
CDR3: CASSLAGIGNEQFF

length: 15
V: TRBV6-5
J: TRBJ1-2
size: -
D: -
DNA: TGTGCCAGCAGTTACGGGCAGGGGCAAATCTATGGCTACACCTTC
CDR3: CASSYGQGQIYGYTF

length: 14
V: TRBV7-8
J: TRBJ1-5
size: -
D: -
DNA: TGTGCCAGCAGCTTCAGGGGAAGCAATCAGCCCCAGCATTTT
CDR3: CASSFRGSNQPQHF

length: 12
V: TRBV6-1
J: TRBJ1-5
size: few
D: -
DNA: TGTGCCAGCAGCGATAGCAATCAGCCCCAGCATTTT
CDR3: CASSDSNQPQHF

length: 16
V: TRBV10-3
J: TRBJ2-1
size: -
D: TRBD2
DNA: TGTGCCATCAGGAGTCAGCGGGAGCACTCCTACAATGAGCAGTTCTTC
CDR3: CAIRSQREHSYNEQFF

length: 16
V: TRBV30
J: TRBJ1-6
size: -
D: -
DNA: TGTGCCTGGAGTGTACCCAGGGTAACGATTAATTCACCCCTCCACTTT
CDR3: CAWSVPRVTINSPLHF

length: 15
V: TRBV28
J: TRBJ1-1
size: many
D: -
DNA: TGTGCCAGCAGCCAGGGGACCGTGATGAACACTGAAGCTTTCTTT
CDR3: CASSQGTVMNTEAFF

length: 15
V: TRBV24-1
J: TRBJ2-5
size: -
D: TRBD1
DNA: TGTGCCACCAGTGACCCCGGACAGGTCCAAGAGACCCAGTACTTC
CDR3: CATSDPGQVQETQYF

length: 12
V: TRBV15
J: TRBJ2-1
size: many
D: -
DNA: TGTGCCACCAGCATAGCTCCCAATCAGCAGTTCTTC
CDR3: CATSIAPNQQFF

length: 15
V: TRBV28
J: TRBJ2-1
size: -
D: -
DNA: TGTGCCAGCAGCCCCTGGTCAAACTCCTACAATGAGCAGTTCTTC
CDR3: CASSPWSNSYNEQFF

length: 14
V: TRBV6-8
J: TRBJ2-7
size: -
D: -
DNA: TGTGCCAGCAGGGCAGGCCCCTATAATTCACCCCTCCACTTC
CDR3: CASRAGPYNSPLHF

length: 12
V: TRBV11-2
J: TRBJ2-1
size: many
D: -
DNA: TGTGCCAGCAGCTACGGAGGCGGTGAGCAGTTCTTC
CDR3: CASSYGGGEQFF

length: 18
V: TRBV2
J: TRBJ2-1
size: -
D: TRBD2
DNA: TGTGCCAGCAGCCCTGGGACTAGCGGGAGGCGCTCCTACAATGAGCAGTTCTTC
CDR3: CASSPGTSGRRSYNEQFF

length: 16
V: TRBV19
J: TRBJ1-5
size: many
D: -
DNA: TGTGCCAGTAGTTTAGGTGACGGGGTAGGCAATCAGCCCCAGCATTTT
CDR3: CASSLGDGVGNQPQHF

length: 13
V: TRBV10-1
J: TRBJ2-7
size: many
D: -
DNA: TGCGCCAGCAGTGAGTCTCCGGGCTACGAGCAGTACTTC
CDR3: CASSESPGYEQYF

length: 14
V: TRBV7-2
J: TRBJ2-1
size: medium-sized
D: -
DNA: TGTGCCAGCAGCTTAAACCGCGGCGGGGATGAGCAGTTCTTC
CDR3: CASSLNRGGDEQFF

length: 18
V: TRBV19
J: TRBJ2-3
size: -
D: TRBD2
DNA: TGTGCCAGTAGTGCATCCGGGACTAGCGGAGCCCGGTTAGATACGCAGTATTTT
CDR3: CASSASGTSGARLDTQYF

length: 14
V: TRBV7-3
J: TRBJ2-1
size: -
D: -
DNA: TGTGCCAGCAGCCGTGAGGAATCTCCCTACGAGCAGTTCTTC
CDR3: CASSREESPYEQFF

length: 15
V: TRBV24-1
J: TRBJ2-1
size: many
D: -
DNA: TGTGCCACCAGTGATGGCCCTCATGTCTTAAATGAGCAGTTCTTC
CDR3: CATSDGPHVLNEQFF

length: 15
V: TRBV7-2
J: TRBJ2-7
size: few
D: TRBD1
DNA: TGTGCCAGCAGCTTAAGGACAGGCCGTAACGATGAGCAGTACTTC
CDR3: CASSLRTGRNDEQYF

length: 13
V: TRBV7-6
J: TRBJ2-7
size: medium-sized
D: TRBD2
DNA: TGTGCCAGCAGCTCCGCACTAGCGAGCGAGCAGTACTTC
CDR3: CASSSALASEQYF

length: 14
V: TRBV6-1
J: TRBJ2-3
size: many
D: -
DNA: TGTGCCAGCACTACGGCGTCCCCAGGAGATACGCAGTATTTT
CDR3: CASTTASPGDTQYF

length: 16
V: TRBV24-1
J: TRBJ2-5
size: once
D: TRBD1
DNA: TGTGCCACCAGCCTCCGACCGGGACAGGGTAGAAATGAGCAGTACTTC
CDR3: CATSLRPGQGRNEQYF

length: 14
V: TRBV7-9
J: TRBJ1-2
size: many
D: -
DNA: TGTGCCAGCAGCTTAGATTTGGACAGCAATGGCTACACCTTC
CDR3: CASSLDLDSNGYTF

length: 13
V: TRBV10-3
J: TRBJ2-7
size: many
D: -
DNA: TGTGCCATCAGTGAGGAGACAGCCGGGGGGCAGTACTTC
CDR3: CAISEETAGGQYF

length: 15
V: TRBV12-3/TRBV12-4
J: TRBJ2-2
size: many
D: TRBD1
DNA: TGTGCCAGCAGTTCCGGGACAGGGGGCACCGGGGAGCTGTTTTTT
CDR3: CASSSGTGGTGELFF

length: 15
V: TRBV6-6
J: TRBJ2-7
size: -
D: -
DNA: TGTGCCAGCAGCCTTAACACAGGGATCCCCTACGAGCAGTACTTC
CDR3: CASSLNTGIPYEQYF

length: 17
V: TRBV11-2
J: TRBJ2-1
size: few
D: TRBD2
DNA: TGTGCCAGCAGCTTAGGATCTCTAGCGGGAAAAACCAATGAGCAGTTCTTC
CDR3: CASSLGSLAGKTNEQFF

length: 12
V: TRBV11-3
J: TRBJ2-7
size: many
D: -
DNA: TGTGCCAGCAGCCAGGGACATACCGAGCAGTACTTC
CDR3: CASSQGHTEQYF

length: 14
V: TRBV11-3
J: TRBJ2-2
size: many
D: TRBD2
DNA: TGTGCCAGCAGCTATAGCGGGACCCCCGGGGAGCTGTTTTTT
CDR3: CASSYSGTPGELFF

length: 14
V: TRBV12-3/TRBV12-4
J: TRBJ1-6
size: -
D: TRBD1
DNA: TGTGCCAGCACCAGGGGGGGTGTTAATTCACCCCTCCACTTT
CDR3: CASTRGGVNSPLHF

length: 14
V: TRBV7-9
J: TRBJ2-3
size: medium-sized
D: TRBD1
DNA: TGTGCCAGCAGCTTAGGACAGGGTAAAGATACGCAGTATTTT
CDR3: CASSLGQGKDTQYF

length: 16
V: TRBV7-6
J: TRBJ2-5
size: -
D: -
DNA: TGTGCCAGCAGCCCTCCCTGGGGGGGCCCTCAGGAGACCCAGTACTTC
CDR3: CASSPPWGGPQETQYF

length: 13
V: TRBV11-2
J: TRBJ1-1
size: many
D: -
DNA: TGTGCCAGCAGCTTAGGGCTAGGGACTGAAGCTTTCTTT
CDR3: CASSLGLGTEAFF

length: 16
V: TRBV5-4
J: TRBJ1-6
size: many
D: -
DNA: TGCGCCAGCAGCTCATCTCGCCGGCAGGGAACCTCACCCCTCCACTTT
CDR3: CASSSSRRQGTSPLHF

length: 16
V: TRBV7-6
J: TRBJ2-1
size: many
D: -
DNA: TGTGCCAGCAGCTTAGTCGGGACAAGCTCCTACAATGAGCAGTTCTTC
CDR3: CASSLVGTSSYNEQFF

length: 15
V: TRBV9
J: TRBJ1-3
size: few
D: TRBD1
DNA: TGTGCCAGCAGCGAAAGGGGGCTTTCGGGAAACACCATATATTTT
CDR3: CASSERGLSGNTIYF

length: 17
V: TRBV4-2
J: TRBJ2-2
size: few
D: TRBD1
DNA: TGTGCCAGCAGCCAGTCCACCGGGACAGGTAACACCGGGGAGCTGTTTTTT
CDR3: CASSQSTGTGNTGELFF